This T cell receptor beta chain was identified in a study of blood T cell repertoires in COVID-19. Enrolled through a virtual design, the participants were between 18 and 89 years of age and came from 24 US areas. Using immunoSEQ multiplex PCR, the repertoire was profiled, and TCRdb retains in-frame clones only, with some absent. Of 400,000 to 500,000 clones listed, around nine tenths were seen once; the top ten hold roughly 1.4%. V lost 5 bases and J 2 bases, leaving 9 bases between the germline ends. Germline-derived CDR1 and CDR2 are MNHEY and SMNVEV (reference sequence). This CDR3 comprises 13 residues.

This clonotype was obtained from a woman aged 18-29 years who had been exposed to COVID-19. This sequence joins TRBV27 and TRBJ1-2; no clear D gene. Sequencing was performed on PBMCs or T cells enriched from blood (not recorded which). The DNA of the CDR3 is TGTGCCAGCAGTCAGAGGGAGAACTATGGCTACACCTTC. Residues: CASSQRENYGYTF.